This TCR beta chain was captured in a study of Ad26.COV2.S vaccination and SARS-CoV-2 variants. Study in general: Within the COV1001 Ad26.COV2.S trial arm, the donor was enrolled. Whole-study results and caveats: Spike-specific TCR breadth was greater in vaccine than placebo recipients. Estimates derived from TCR breadth and depth analyses may have underestimated total T cell responses.

As to this clone: The target antigen is unknown.

Some clones are missing from TCRdb's copy, which holds only in-frame ones; the method was immunoSEQ multiplex PCR. The profile shows about 350,000 clones, around nine tenths of them singletons. With 4 bases removed from V and 7 bases from J, the gap between germline ends came to 7 bases. Germline values: CDR1 SQVTM, CDR2 ANQGSEA. This CDR3 spans 11 amino acids. Treatment given: around 19 received Ad26.COV2.S at low or high dose, single or two shots; a few received placebo; per-sample allocation not given. Day 63 after the first injection of vaccine or placebo was the sampling time. Boston hosted the donor, who was an adult aged 18-55 years.

The chain has TRBV29-1 and TRBJ1-4; no clear D. This receptor was taken from a person between 18 and 65 years old who received the Ad26.COV2.S COVID-19 vaccine or a placebo. The sequencing here drew on peripheral blood, taken in a trial of Ad26.COV2.S vaccine versus placebo. CDR3 in amino acids: CSVAESEKLFF. The CDR3 DNA reads TGCAGCGTTGCGGAGAGTGAAAAACTGTTTTTT.